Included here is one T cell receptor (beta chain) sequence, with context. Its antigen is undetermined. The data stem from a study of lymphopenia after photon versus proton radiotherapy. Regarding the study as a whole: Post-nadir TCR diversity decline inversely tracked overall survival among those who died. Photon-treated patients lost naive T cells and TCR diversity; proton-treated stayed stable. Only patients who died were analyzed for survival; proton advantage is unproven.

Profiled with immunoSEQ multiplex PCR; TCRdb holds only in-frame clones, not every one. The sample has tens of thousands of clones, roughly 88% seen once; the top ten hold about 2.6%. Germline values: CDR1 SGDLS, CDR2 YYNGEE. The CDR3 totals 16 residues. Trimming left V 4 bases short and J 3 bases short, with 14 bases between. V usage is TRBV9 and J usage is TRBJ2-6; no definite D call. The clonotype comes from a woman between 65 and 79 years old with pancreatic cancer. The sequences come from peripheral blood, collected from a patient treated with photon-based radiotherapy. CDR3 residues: CASSPFLGVGANVLTF. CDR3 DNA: TGTGCCAGCAGCCCCTTCTTAGGAGTTGGGGCCAACGTCCTGACTTTC.